This T cell receptor (beta chain) was sequenced for a study of T cells in Graves' hyperthyroidism and ophthalmopathy. Study-wide points: The model foresaw ophthalmopathy a median around 6.4 months prior to onset.

The length of the CDR3 is 15 residues. Trimming shortened V by 3 bases and J by 2 bases, and 13 bases separated the two germline ends. The V gene's germline CDR1 is SGHTA and CDR2 FQGTGA. The investigators amplified TCR beta CDR3 regions from RNA transcripts. In the first-round RT-PCR of the TCR CDR3, the HTBI primer set was used. MiXCR, applied by TCRdb to the multiplex PCR reads, yields one record per CDR3 protein. The table lists 280,000 or so distinct CDR3 sequences, approximately 16% of them singletons. Progressors' blood was drawn at hyperthyroidism diagnosis, before ophthalmopathy symptoms. Fresh peripheral blood, under 11 ml, yielded the PBMCs. This clonotype has a count of ten or more. As yet, its antigen is unknown.

The chain uses TRBV7-3 and TRBJ1-2; D is perhaps TRBD1 (6 bases). The specimen sequenced was blood. The sequence was obtained from a woman in her fifties or sixties with Graves' hyperthyroidism that later progressed to Graves' ophthalmopathy. The CDR3 loop reads CASSLARGDNYGYTF. The DNA of the CDR3 is TGTGCCAGCAGCTTGGCCAGGGGAGACAACTATGGCTACACCTTC.